This T cell receptor (beta chain) was obtained from a study of T cells in localized non-small cell lung cancer (TCRdb year 2020). Background for the entire study: The study examined T cell repertoires in a few hundred patients with early-stage NSCLC and compared tumors with uninvolved tumor-adjacent lungs. A mean age of 66.3 years was recorded for the NSCLC patients, of whom around 140 were male and 95 to 110 were female. The cohort consisted of 236 treatment-naive NSCLC patients whose localized lung tumors had been resected. Broader findings and caveats from the paper: Because the study design was exploratory, TCR variables were selected using unadjusted p-values without false-discovery rate correction. Longer overall survival was associated with higher blood T cell density, whereas shorter survival was associated with higher adjacent-lung clonality. Multi-region tumor sequencing was not performed, so intratumor heterogeneity could not be excluded. The highest T cell clonality was observed in uninvolved tumor-adjacent lung, where clonality exceeded that of tumor, suggesting that antigenic responses were more focused in uninvolved tumor-adjacent lung. A median of roughly 60 of the top 100 tumor clones turned up in the paired uninvolved adjacent lung, and fewer than 35 of those clones also ranked among the top 100 of that same adjacent lung.

Via the germline V gene, CDR1 is SNHLY and CDR2 FYNNEI. The trim is 3 bases for V and 0 bases for J, with a gap of 12 bases between the germline ends. Its CDR3 holds 16 amino acids, cysteine through phenylalanine. Only the CDR3 region is kept as DNA, spanning 48 bases read in frame from base 1. A note on this clone: Its cognate antigen has yet to be identified. Base qualities are not at hand, and no much larger clone is one base apart.

At diagnosis, peripheral blood, uninvolved tumor-adjacent lung and tumor were collected and stored as a combination of fresh-frozen and FFPE material. For TCR repertoire profiling, blood samples were analyzed as peripheral blood mononuclear cells. The immunoSEQ Assay was used to sequence TCR beta CDR3 regions from DNA. The authors processed their data as follows. T cell density was computed as TCR beta template counts normalized to usable DNA estimated by amplifying housekeeping genes. The preseqR package was used to estimate richness by extrapolating to 400,000 templates for PBMC samples and to 120,000 templates for tissue samples. Clonality was calculated as one minus Pielou's evenness. Differential abundance testing on productive amino-acid clonotypes, with a minimum total count of 5 and an alpha of 0.1, was used to identify tissue-enriched TCRs. The Jaccard Index and the Morisita Overlap Index were used to quantify repertoire overlap between compartments. TCR beta CDR3s were clustered by GLIPH together with public tetramer-defined viral CDR3s, and at least three viral sequences plus V-gene enrichment were required for viral motifs. The source is immuneACCESS, and TCRdb retained only in-frame sequences with V and J called. Part of the clones is not carried over; for the studies checked, unresolved V genes explain less than half of this, and the remainder is unexplained. D and trimming were read from the DNA, whereas the V and J calls and clone size are those reported in that table. For this sample the table gives tens of thousands of clones, of which around 86% were detected only once. The ten top clones hold 2% to 3% of the sample.

The V gene is TRBV2 and the J gene is TRBJ1-5; TRBD1 is possibly the D segment (5 matching bases). This TCR derives from a man between 40 and 69 years old with stage II lung adenocarcinoma. Sequenced here: PBMCs, sampled before any cancer treatment. The nucleotide sequence reads TGTGCCAGCAGTGAGGGGGGGACCCCTAGCAATCAGCCCCAGCATTTT. Translated, it gives CASSEGGTPSNQPQHF.